This T cell receptor beta chain was profiled in a study of shared clonotypes between healthy human individuals. CDR1 is MNHEY, CDR2 SVGAGI, per germline. This CDR3 contains 15 residues. The trim removed 5 bases at V and 0 bases at J, leaving 3 bases unmatched. In the naive CD8 group, cells lacked CD45RO and were positively selected for CCR7, so terminally differentiated effector memory CD45RA+ cells were left out. Clones were read by immunoSEQ multiplex PCR, and TCRdb kept only the in-frame ones, dropping some. The sample lists around 610,000 clones; 90% to 97% were seen once. Study observations and caveats: Compared with memory subsets, naive subsets generally had larger estimated richness.

About this clone itself: As yet, its antigen is unknown. Other DNA sequences in the sample encode the same CDR3.

The chain uses TRBV6-5 and TRBJ2-1; 8 nucleotides align to TRBD2. The specimen sequenced was naive CD8+ T cells sorted from blood. The TCR comes from a woman in her 30s in good health. CDR3 in amino acids: CASSASGSSYNEQFF. The CDR3 bases are TGTGCCAGCAGTGCCAGCGGGAGCTCCTACAATGAGCAGTTCTTC.